This TCR beta chain came from a study of identical twins. General study results and limits: Within beta out-of-frame sequences, the excess sharing observed between twins was weaker.

The CDR3 consists of 14 residues. Trimming removed 0 bases at V and 2 bases at J, with 8 bases between. CDR1 ENHRY and CDR2 SYGVKD come from the germline V gene. Unique molecular identifiers were present on the cDNA, which also gained a universal primer site by template switching. TCRdb processed the 5' RACE reads anew with MiXCR; each CDR3 protein has one entry. The table shows 600,000 to 850,000 distinct CDR3 sequences, with over 15% occurring only once. As to this clonotype: What it recognizes is unknown.

Donors uniformly comprised healthy Caucasians. The sample was also linked to a second study, of T cells expressing NK-cell markers.

The receptor's source is a woman under 30 in good health. The J gene is TRBJ2-7, the V gene TRBV10-3, with no clear D. The material sequenced was PBMCs. The DNA of the CDR3 is TGTGCCATCAGTGAGTCGACCCGAACCTACGAGCAGTACTTC. Protein sequence: CAISESTRTYEQYF.